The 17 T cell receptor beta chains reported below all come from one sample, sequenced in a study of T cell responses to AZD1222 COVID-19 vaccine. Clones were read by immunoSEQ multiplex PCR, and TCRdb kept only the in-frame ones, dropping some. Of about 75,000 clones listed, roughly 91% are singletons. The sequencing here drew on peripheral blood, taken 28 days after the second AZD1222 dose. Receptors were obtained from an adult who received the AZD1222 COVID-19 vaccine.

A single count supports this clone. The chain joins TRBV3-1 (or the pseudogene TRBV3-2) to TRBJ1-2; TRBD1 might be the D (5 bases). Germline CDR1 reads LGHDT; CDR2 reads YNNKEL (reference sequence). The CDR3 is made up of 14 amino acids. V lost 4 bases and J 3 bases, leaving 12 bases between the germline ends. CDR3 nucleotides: TGTGCCAGCAGCCCAAGCCCGGGGGACTATGGCTACACCTTC. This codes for CASSPSPGDYGYTF.

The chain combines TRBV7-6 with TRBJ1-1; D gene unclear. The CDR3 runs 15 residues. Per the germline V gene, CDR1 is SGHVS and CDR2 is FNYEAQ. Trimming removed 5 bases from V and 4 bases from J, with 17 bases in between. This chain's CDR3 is CASSLRADLGTEAFF. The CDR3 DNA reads TGTGCCAGCAGCCTAAGGGCCGACCTGGGCACTGAAGCTTTCTTT.

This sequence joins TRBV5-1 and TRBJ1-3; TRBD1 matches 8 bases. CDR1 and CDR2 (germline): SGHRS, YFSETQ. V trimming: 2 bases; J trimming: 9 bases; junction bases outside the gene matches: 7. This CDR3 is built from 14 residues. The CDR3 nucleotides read TGCGCCAGCAGCTTCTCCGGGACAGGTACCACCATATATTTT. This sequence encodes CASSFSGTGTTIYF.

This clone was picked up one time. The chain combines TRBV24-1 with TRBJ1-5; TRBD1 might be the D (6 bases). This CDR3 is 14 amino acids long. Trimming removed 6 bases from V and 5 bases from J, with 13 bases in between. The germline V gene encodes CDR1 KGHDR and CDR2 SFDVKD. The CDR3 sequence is CATSTQGRDQPQHF. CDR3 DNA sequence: TGTGCCACCAGTACACAGGGTCGGGATCAGCCCCAGCATTTT.

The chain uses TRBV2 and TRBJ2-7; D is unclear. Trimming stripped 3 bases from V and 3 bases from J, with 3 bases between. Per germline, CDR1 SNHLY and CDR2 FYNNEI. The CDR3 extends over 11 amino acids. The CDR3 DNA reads TGTGCCAGCAGTGAGAACTACGAGCAGTACTTC. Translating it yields CASSENYEQYF.

The CDR3 DNA is TGTGCCAGCAGCTTCTCCGGGGGAACCAACAATGAGCAGTTCTTC. It yields the protein CASSFSGGTNNEQFF. The chain carries TRBV5-8 and TRBJ2-1, with a tentative D call TRBD2 (6 bases). Germline CDR1 reads SGHTS; CDR2 reads YDEGEE. The CDR3 runs to 15 residues. The germline V and J ends were trimmed by 2 bases and 5 bases, with 14 bases remaining between them. Complete variable domain (other parts from reference TRBV5-8 and TRBJ2-1): EAGVTQSPTHLIKTRGQQATLRCSPISGHTSVYWYQQALGLGLQFLLWYDEGEERNRGNFPPRFSGRQFPNYSSELNVNALELEDSALYLCASSFSGGTNNEQFFGPGTRLTVL.

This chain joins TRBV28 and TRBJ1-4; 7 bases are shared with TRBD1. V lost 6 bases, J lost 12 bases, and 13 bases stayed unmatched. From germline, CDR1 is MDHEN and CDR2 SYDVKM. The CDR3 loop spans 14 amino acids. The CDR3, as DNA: TGTGCCAGCAGGCTCAGACAGGGTGTGGGGGAACTGTTTTTT. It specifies CASRLRQGVGELFF.

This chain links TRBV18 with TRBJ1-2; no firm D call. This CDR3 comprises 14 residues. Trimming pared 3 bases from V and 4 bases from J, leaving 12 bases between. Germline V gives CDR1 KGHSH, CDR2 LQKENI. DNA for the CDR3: TGTGCCAGCTCACCGTCTTCGGACCTCTATGGCTACACCTTC. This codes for CASSPSSDLYGYTF.

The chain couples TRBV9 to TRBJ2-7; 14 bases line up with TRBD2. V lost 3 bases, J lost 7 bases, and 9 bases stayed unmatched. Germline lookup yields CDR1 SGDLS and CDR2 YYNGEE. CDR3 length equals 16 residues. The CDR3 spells CASSAATSGGAGEQYF. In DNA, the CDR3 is TGTGCCAGCAGCGCCGCGACTAGCGGGGGGGCAGGTGAGCAGTACTTC. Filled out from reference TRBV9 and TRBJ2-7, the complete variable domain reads DSGVTQTPKHLITATGQRVTLRCSPRSGDLSVYWYQQSLDQGLQFLIQYYNGEERAKGNILERFSAQQFPDLHSELNLSSLELGDSALYFCASSAATSGGAGEQYFGPGTRLTVT.

The chain's CDR3 is CASSEHSNQPQHF. For the CDR3, the DNA is TGTGCCAGCAGTGAACACAGCAATCAGCCCCAGCATTTT. The J gene is TRBJ1-5, the V gene TRBV6-1; the D is unclear. This CDR3 has 13 amino acids. From germline, CDR1 is MNHNS and CDR2 SASEGT. V was trimmed by 2 bases and J by 1 base, leaving 3 bases between them.

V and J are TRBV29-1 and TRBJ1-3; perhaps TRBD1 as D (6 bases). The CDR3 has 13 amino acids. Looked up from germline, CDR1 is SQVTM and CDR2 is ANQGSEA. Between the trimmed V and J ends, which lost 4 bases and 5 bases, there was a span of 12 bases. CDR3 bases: TGCAGCGTTGGTGCAGGGGATAGAAACACCATATATTTT. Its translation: CSVGAGDRNTIYF.

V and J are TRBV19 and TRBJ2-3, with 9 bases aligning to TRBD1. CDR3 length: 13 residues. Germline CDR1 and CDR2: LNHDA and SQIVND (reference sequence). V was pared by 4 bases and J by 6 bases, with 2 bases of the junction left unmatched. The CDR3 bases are TGTGCCAGTAGTAGGGACAGGGCTGATACGCAGTATTTT. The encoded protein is CASSRDRADTQYF.

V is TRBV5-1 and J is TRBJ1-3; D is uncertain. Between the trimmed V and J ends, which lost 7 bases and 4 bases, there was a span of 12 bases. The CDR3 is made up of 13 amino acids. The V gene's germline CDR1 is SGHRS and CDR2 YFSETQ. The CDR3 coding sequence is TGCGCCAGCGCGCCCGGGGAAGGAAACACCATATATTTT. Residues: CASAPGEGNTIYF.

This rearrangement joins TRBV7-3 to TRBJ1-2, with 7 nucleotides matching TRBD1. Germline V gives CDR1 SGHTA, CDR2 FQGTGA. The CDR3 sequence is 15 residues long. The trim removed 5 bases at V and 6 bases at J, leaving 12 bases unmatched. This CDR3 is CASSPQTGSRHGYTF. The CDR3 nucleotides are TGTGCCAGCAGCCCGCAGACAGGGAGCCGCCATGGCTACACCTTC.

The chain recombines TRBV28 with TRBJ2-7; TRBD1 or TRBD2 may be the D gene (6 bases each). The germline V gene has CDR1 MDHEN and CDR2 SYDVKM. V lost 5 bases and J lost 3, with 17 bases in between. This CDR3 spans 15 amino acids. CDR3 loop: CASSPRGGKGYEQYF. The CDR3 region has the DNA TGTGCCAGCAGTCCCAGGGGCGGGAAAGGCTACGAGCAGTACTTC.

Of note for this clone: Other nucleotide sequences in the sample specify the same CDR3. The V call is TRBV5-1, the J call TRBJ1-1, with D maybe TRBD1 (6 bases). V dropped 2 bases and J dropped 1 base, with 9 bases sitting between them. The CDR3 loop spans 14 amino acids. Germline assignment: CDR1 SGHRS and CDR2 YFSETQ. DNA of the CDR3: TGCGCCAGCAGCTTAATGGGACAGAACACTGAAGCTTTCTTT. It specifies CASSLMGQNTEAFF.

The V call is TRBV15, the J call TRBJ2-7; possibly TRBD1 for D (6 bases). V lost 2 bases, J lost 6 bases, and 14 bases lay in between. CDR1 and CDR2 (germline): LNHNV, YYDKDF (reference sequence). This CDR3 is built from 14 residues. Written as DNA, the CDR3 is TGTGCCACCAGCAGAATAGGGACAAGGGGCGAGCAGTACTTC. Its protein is CATSRIGTRGEQYF. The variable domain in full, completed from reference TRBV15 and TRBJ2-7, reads DAMVIQNPRYQVTQFGKPVTLSCSQTLNHNVMYWYQQKSSQAPKLLFHYYDKDFNNEADTPDNFQSRRPNTSFCFLDIRSPGLGDTAMYLCATSRIGTRGEQYFGPGTRLTVT.